Listed here is a single T cell receptor (beta chain). Each CDR3 protein is one row after TCRdb ran MiXCR on the 5' RACE reads. The sample yields about 690,000 distinct CDR3 sequences, over 5% seen once. The data are from a study of identical twins. Trimming removed 6 bases from V and 1 base from J, with 18 bases in between. The CDR3 extends over 16 amino acids. CDR1 and CDR2 (germline): SGHRS, YFSETQ. Material for sequencing was naive T cells sorted from blood. This rearrangement joins TRBV5-1 to TRBJ2-3, with D unclear. This sequence originates from a man aged 18 to 30 in good health. The CDR3 region is CASTNPLASGTDTQYF. The CDR3 DNA follows: TGCGCCAGCACCAATCCCCTGGCCTCCGGCACAGATACGCAGTATTTT.